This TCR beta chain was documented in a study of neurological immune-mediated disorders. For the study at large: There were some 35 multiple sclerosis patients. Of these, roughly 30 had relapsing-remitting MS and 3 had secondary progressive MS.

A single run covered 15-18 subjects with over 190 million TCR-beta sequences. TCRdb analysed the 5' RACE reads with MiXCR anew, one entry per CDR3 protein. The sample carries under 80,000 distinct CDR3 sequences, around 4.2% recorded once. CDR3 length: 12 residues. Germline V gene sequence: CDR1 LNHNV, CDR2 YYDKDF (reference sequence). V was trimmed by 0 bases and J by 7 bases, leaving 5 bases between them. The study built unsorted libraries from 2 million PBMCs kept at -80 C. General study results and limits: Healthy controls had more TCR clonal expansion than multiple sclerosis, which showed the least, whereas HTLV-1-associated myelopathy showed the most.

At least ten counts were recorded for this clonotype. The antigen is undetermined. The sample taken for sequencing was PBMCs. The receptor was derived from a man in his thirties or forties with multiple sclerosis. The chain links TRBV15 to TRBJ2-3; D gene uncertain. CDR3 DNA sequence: TGTGCCACCAGCAGAGATGGGTATACGCAGTATTTT. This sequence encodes CATSRDGYTQYF. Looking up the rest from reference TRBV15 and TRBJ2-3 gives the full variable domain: DAMVIQNPRYQVTQFGKPVTLSCSQTLNHNVMYWYQQKSSQAPKLLFHYYDKDFNNEADTPDNFQSRRPNTSFCFLDIRSPGLGDTAMYLCATSRDGYTQYFGPGTRLTVL.